This T cell receptor beta chain stems from a study of blood T cell repertoires in COVID-19. This table comes from immunoSEQ multiplex PCR, and its TCRdb copy is limited to in-frame clones, with some not included. The sample has approximately 240,000 clones, just over 90% seen once. V was cut by 2 bases and J by 0 bases, with 8 bases left in between. This CDR3 is 15 amino acids long. CDR1 MNHNS and CDR2 SASEGT come from the germline V gene. The sample was PBMCs or T cells enriched from blood (not recorded which). The gene calls are TRBV6-1 and TRBJ1-5, with no clear D. The receptor comes from a woman aged 18-29 years who had recovered from COVID-19. Here the CDR3 reads CASSEPDYSNQPQHF. The CDR3 bases are TGTGCCAGCAGTGAACCCGACTATAGCAATCAGCCCCAGCATTTT.